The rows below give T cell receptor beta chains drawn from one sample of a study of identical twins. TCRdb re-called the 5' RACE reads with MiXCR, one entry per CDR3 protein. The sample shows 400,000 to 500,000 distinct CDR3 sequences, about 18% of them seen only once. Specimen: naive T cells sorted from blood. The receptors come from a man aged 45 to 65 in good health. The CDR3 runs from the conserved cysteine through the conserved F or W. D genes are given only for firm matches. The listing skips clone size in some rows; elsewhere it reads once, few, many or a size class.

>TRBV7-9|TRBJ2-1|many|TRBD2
TGTGCCAGCAGCCCGCGGACTAGCCACTCCTACAATGAGCAGTTCTTC
CASSPRTSHSYNEQFF
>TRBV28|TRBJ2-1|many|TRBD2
TGTGCCAGCACCGCAACTAGCGGGGGAGACAATGAGCAGTTCTTC
CASTATSGGDNEQFF
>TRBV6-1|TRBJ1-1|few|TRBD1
TGTGCCAGCAAACCGGGACAGGGATTTATAACTGAAGCTTTCTTT
CASKPGQGFITEAFF
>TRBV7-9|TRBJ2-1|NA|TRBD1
TGTGCCAGCAGCATCGCGACAGGGAGCCGTAATGAGCAGTTCTTC
CASSIATGSRNEQFF
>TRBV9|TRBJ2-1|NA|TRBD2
TGTGCCAGCAGCGTAGAAGCGGGAGGGCCTCGGGAGCAGTTCTTC
CASSVEAGGPREQFF
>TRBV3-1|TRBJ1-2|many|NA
TGTGCCAGCAGCCAAGGAGCTAACTATGGCTACACCTTC
CASSQGANYGYTF
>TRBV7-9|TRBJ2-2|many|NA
TGTGCCAGCAGCTTATGGGAGCCGAACACCGGGGAGCTGTTTTTT
CASSLWEPNTGELFF
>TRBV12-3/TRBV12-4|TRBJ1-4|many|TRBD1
TGTGCCAGCAGTCAGAGGGGGCCCGGGAGTGAAAAACTGTTTTTT
CASSQRGPGSEKLFF
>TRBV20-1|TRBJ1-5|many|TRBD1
TGCAGTGCTTTACAGGGGGCGCGTAGCAATCAGCCCCAGCATTTT
CSALQGARSNQPQHF
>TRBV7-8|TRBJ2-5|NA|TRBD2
TGTGCCAGCAGCTTATCTCAGCGGGGATTTAAAGAGACCCAGTACTTC
CASSLSQRGFKETQYF
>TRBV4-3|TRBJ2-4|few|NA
TGCGCCAGCAGCCAAGATACGAGTCCCAACATTCAGTACTTC
CASSQDTSPNIQYF
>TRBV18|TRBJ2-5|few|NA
TGTGCCAGCTCATCCTGGGATGGAGAGACCCAGTACTTC
CASSSWDGETQYF
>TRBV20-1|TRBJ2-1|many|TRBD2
TGCAGTGCTAGAAGAGGACTAGCGGGAGCCGGGCGGTGGTCCTACAATGAGCAGTTCTTC
CSARRGLAGAGRWSYNEQFF
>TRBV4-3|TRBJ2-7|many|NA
TGCGCCAGCAGCCAAGGGGTCGGGACAAACCACGAGCAGTACTTC
CASSQGVGTNHEQYF
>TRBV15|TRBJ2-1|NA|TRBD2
TGTGCCACCAGTAGTCTCGGGACTAGCGGGAACAATGAGCAGTTCTTC
CATSSLGTSGNNEQFF
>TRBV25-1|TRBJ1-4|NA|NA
TGTGCCAGCAGTGATAGCCGGTCTGAAAAACTGCTTTTT
CASSDSRSEKLLF
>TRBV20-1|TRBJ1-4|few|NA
TGCAGTGCTAGAGCTCTGGGGACACTTGCAACTAATGAAAAACTGTTTTTT
CSARALGTLATNEKLFF
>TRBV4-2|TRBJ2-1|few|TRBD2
TGTGCCAGCAGCCCCTCCCTTGGTAGCGGGAGTACACCATACAATGAGCAGTTCTTC
CASSPSLGSGSTPYNEQFF
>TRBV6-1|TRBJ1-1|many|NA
TGTGCCAGCAGTGAAGCGATGTTGTGGGGCCAAGGGAACACTGAAGCTTTCTTT
CASSEAMLWGQGNTEAFF
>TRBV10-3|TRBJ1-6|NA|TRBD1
TGTGCCATCAGGGAAACGGGACAGCTTAATTCACCCCTCCACTTT
CAIRETGQLNSPLHF
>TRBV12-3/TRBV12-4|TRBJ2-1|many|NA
TGTGCCAGCAGTCCAGGGAGGCATGAGCAGTTCTTC
CASSPGRHEQFF
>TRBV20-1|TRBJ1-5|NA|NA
TGCAGTGCTAGAGAAGGTCTACAGCCCAATCAGCCCCAGCATTTT
CSAREGLQPNQPQHF
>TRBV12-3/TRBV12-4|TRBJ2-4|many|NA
TGTGCCAGCAGTTTGTCCGCGGGGCAAAACATTCAGTACTTC
CASSLSAGQNIQYF
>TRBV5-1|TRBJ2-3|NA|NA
TGCGCCAGCAGCTTGAGTGTTTTGTCTGGGGGTTTCGATACGCAGTATTTT
CASSLSVLSGGFDTQYF
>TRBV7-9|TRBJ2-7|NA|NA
TGTGCCAGCAGCAGACCCGGGACCCCAGGGAGGTACGAGCAGTACTTC
CASSRPGTPGRYEQYF
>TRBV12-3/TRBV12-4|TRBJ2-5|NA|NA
TGTGCCAGCAGTTTACTTATCCAAGAGACCCAGTACTTC
CASSLLIQETQYF
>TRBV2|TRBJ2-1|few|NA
TGTGCCAGCAGTGAAGGACCGAATTACAATGAGCAGTTCTTC
CASSEGPNYNEQFF
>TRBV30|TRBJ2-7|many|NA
TGTGCCTGGAGCCAAGGACTCCTTCTGGACGAGCAGTACTTC
CAWSQGLLLDEQYF
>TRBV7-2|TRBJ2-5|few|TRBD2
TGTGCCAGCAGCTTAGTCGCTAGCGGGGAGGGGGAGACCCAGTACTTC
CASSLVASGEGETQYF
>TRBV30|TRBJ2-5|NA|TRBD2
TGTGCCCGACGTGAGCGGGGGGGCCGGGAGACCCAGTACTTC
CARRERGGRETQYF
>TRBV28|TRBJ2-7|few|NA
TGTGCCAGCAGTTTATGGCTTCAGGGGTCTCACGAGCAGTACTTC
CASSLWLQGSHEQYF
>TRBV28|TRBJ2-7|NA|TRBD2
TGTGCCAGCACCATGGGAAGCGGGAGCTCCTACGAGCAGTACTTC
CASTMGSGSSYEQYF